A single sample gave rise to the 30 T cell receptor beta chains below, sequenced in a study of OX40 agonist ivuxolimab in advanced cancers. The repertoire was sequenced with immunoSEQ multiplex PCR; TCRdb's copy has only in-frame clones and lacks some. The data hold approximately 94,000 clones, with under 95% observed a single time. The sequencing here drew on CD4+ or CD8+ T cells sorted from blood, taken in a trial of the OX40 agonist ivuxolimab. These TCRs come from an adult with an advanced solid tumor such as melanoma, head and neck, liver or kidney cancer.

The chain has TRBV28 and TRBJ2-3; TRBD2 might be the D (5 bases). The V gene lost 11 bases and the J gene lost 4 bases, with 19 bases spanning the gap. This CDR3 comprises 14 residues. The germline gives CDR1 MDHEN, CDR2 SYDVKM. CDR3 protein: CALTRGSTSDTQYF. In DNA form, the CDR3 reads TGTGCCCTGACCCGCGGGTCTACGTCAGATACGCAGTATTTT. The whole variable domain, filled in from reference TRBV28 and TRBJ2-3, reads DVKVTQSSRYLVKRTGEKVFLECVQDMDHENMFWYRQDPGLGLRLIYFSYDVKMKEKGDIPEGYSVSREKKERFSLILESASTNQTSMYLCALTRGSTSDTQYFGPGTRLTVL.

This chain uses TRBV29-1 with TRBJ2-4, with D possibly TRBD2 on 5 matching bases. V was cut by 7 bases and J by 6 bases, with 10 bases left in between. The CDR3 loop spans 11 amino acids. In germline, CDR1 is SQVTM, CDR2 ANQGSEA. CDR3 bases: TGCAGCGGATCAGAGGGAAACATTCAGTACTTC. Encoded protein: CSGSEGNIQYF.

The genes are TRBV5-4 and TRBJ2-2, with D possibly matching TRBD2 (5 bases). CDR1 is SGHNT and CDR2 is YYREEE in the germline V gene (reference sequence). The CDR3 extends over 14 amino acids. Trimming removed 0 bases from V and 5 bases from J, with 8 bases in between. CDR3 loop: CASSLVSGTGELFF. DNA for the CDR3: TGTGCCAGCAGCTTGGTTTCGGGGACCGGGGAGCTGTTTTTT.

The CDR3 region is CASIVQGAGKAFF. The CDR3 nucleotides are TGTGCCAGCATCGTACAGGGGGCCGGTAAAGCTTTCTTT. The genes are TRBV6-6 and TRBJ1-1, with 9 bases lining up with TRBD1. There are 13 residues in the CDR3. Per germline, CDR1 MNHNY and CDR2 SVGAGI (reference sequence). V shed 7 bases and J 9 bases; nucleotides not matched to a gene: 9.

This clone showed up just once. The chain recombines TRBV18 with TRBJ1-2; D might be TRBD1 (5 bases). Germline assignment: CDR1 KGHSH and CDR2 LQKENI. CDR3 size: 15 residues. V was trimmed by 3 bases and J by 2 bases, leaving 13 bases between them. CDR3 DNA: TGTGCCAGCTCACCGGCCCAGGGACTCAACTATGGCTACACCTTC. It specifies CASSPAQGLNYGYTF. Together with reference TRBV18 and TRBJ1-2, the CDR3 gives the full variable domain: NAGVMQNPRHLVRRRGQEARLRCSPMKGHSHVYWYRQLPEEGLKFMVYLQKENIIDESGMPKERFSAEFPKEGPSILRIQQVVRGDSAAYFCASSPAQGLNYGYTFGSGTRLTVV.

The chain uses TRBV2 and TRBJ1-1; TRBD1 matches 10 bases. Germline values: CDR1 SNHLY, CDR2 FYNNEI. The CDR3 contains 13 residues. V was clipped by 6 bases and J by 8 bases; unmatched bases: 6. CDR3 DNA sequence: TGTGCCAGCAGCGACAGGGGGCGCTTCGAAGCTTTCTTT. Translating it yields CASSDRGRFEAFF.

The J gene is TRBJ2-2, the V gene TRBV6-5, with 8 bases fitting TRBD2. This CDR3 is 14 amino acids long. Germline CDR1 reads MNHEY; CDR2 reads SVGAGI. Trimming at V came to 1 base and at J to 8 bases, leaving 3 bases not matched to a gene. In nucleotides, the CDR3 is TGTGCCAGCAGTTACTTCGGGAGGGCGGGGGAGCTGTTTTTT. Its translation: CASSYFGRAGELFF.

The chain links TRBV2 to TRBJ2-3, with TRBD2 identical over 10 bases. The trim removed 6 bases at V and 6 bases at J, leaving 12 bases unmatched. There are 16 residues in the CDR3. CDR1 SNHLY and CDR2 FYNNEI come from the germline V gene. The CDR3 bases are TGTGCCAGCAGGCCCGGACTAGCGGCCGGGGGGGATACGCAGTATTTT. This codes for CASRPGLAAGGDTQYF. Filled out from reference TRBV2 and TRBJ2-3, the complete variable domain reads EPEVTQTPSHQVTQMGQEVILRCVPISNHLYFYWYRQILGQKVEFLVSFYNNEISEKSEIFDDQFSVERPDGSNFTLKIRSTKLEDSAMYFCASRPGLAAGGDTQYFGPGTRLTVL.

The chain has TRBV6-4 and TRBJ2-1; D perhaps matches TRBD2 (7 bases). V dropped 11 bases and J dropped 9 bases, with 26 bases sitting between them. Germline V gene sequence: CDR1 MRHNA, CDR2 SNTAGT. The CDR3 consists of 15 residues. The CDR3 spells CASKGEGGSNGEQFF. The DNA of the CDR3 is TGTGCCTCAAAAGGGGAGGGGGGCTCCAATGGTGAGCAGTTCTTC.

CDR3 in DNA: TGTGCCAGCAGCCGGGACAGAGGGTCGCGGGGCGAGCAGTACTTC. This translates into CASSRDRGSRGEQYF. The V call is TRBV4-2, the J call TRBJ2-7; D is possibly TRBD1 (7 bases). The germline V gene has CDR1 LGHNA and CDR2 YNFKEQ. The CDR3 sequence is 15 residues long. Between the trimmed V and J ends, which lost 4 bases and 6 bases, there was a span of 19 bases.

The chain uses TRBV29-1 and TRBJ2-3; weak D call: TRBD2 (7 bases). This CDR3 contains 16 residues. The germline V gene encodes CDR1 SQVTM and CDR2 ANQGSEA. V was cut by 2 bases and J by 4 bases, with 19 bases left in between. In DNA, the CDR3 is TGCAGCGTTGAAAAAGCAGGGGCGGGGGTTTCAGATACGCAGTATTTT. This sequence encodes CSVEKAGAGVSDTQYF.

CDR3 residues: CASSQDRGQRAFF. CDR3 sequence (DNA): TGCGCCAGCAGCCAAGATCGGGGCCAGAGAGCTTTCTTT. The rearrangement uses TRBV4-3 and TRBJ1-1; D may be TRBD1 (5 bases). Trimming pared 0 bases from V and 10 bases from J, leaving 12 bases between. The CDR3 is 13 residues long. The germline CDR1 and CDR2 sequences are LGHNA and YSLEER.

The chain employs TRBV4-2 and TRBJ1-2, with D tentatively TRBD1 (5 bases). The CDR3 covers 14 residues. Deletions cut 5 bases from V and 7 bases from J, with 17 bases between. Germline V gene lookup returns CDR1 LGHNA and CDR2 YNFKEQ. The CDR3 loop is CASSLVQGVSGYTF. For the CDR3, the DNA is TGTGCCAGCAGCTTGGTTCAGGGAGTAAGTGGCTACACCTTC.

A single count supports this clone. The genes are TRBV19 and TRBJ1-1; TRBD1 agrees at 11 bases. There are 18 residues in the CDR3. Germline CDR1 and CDR2: LNHDA and SQIVND (reference sequence). Germline trimming cut 3 bases from V and 4 bases from J; bases unmatched to any gene: 13. The CDR3 here is CASSIIIGFGTGGTEAFF. The CDR3 nucleotides read TGTGCCAGTAGTATTATTATTGGATTCGGGACAGGGGGCACTGAAGCTTTCTTT.

V is TRBV19 and J is TRBJ2-7; 9 bases agree with TRBD1. Germline V CDR1 and CDR2: LNHDA, SQIVND (reference sequence). This CDR3 region has 15 residues. V was clipped by 9 bases and J by 3 bases; unmatched bases: 12. The CDR3: CASSDRGPRGYEQYF. The CDR3 DNA sequence: TGTGCCAGCTCGGACAGGGGCCCGAGAGGCTACGAGCAGTACTTC.

The chain combines TRBV30 with TRBJ2-3; 8 nucleotides agree with TRBD2. Trimming at V came to 0 bases and at J to 7 bases, leaving 3 bases not matched to a gene. The germline V gene encodes CDR1 GTSNPN and CDR2 SVGIG (reference sequence). The CDR3 has 13 amino acids. CDR3 sequence (DNA): TGTGCCTGGAGTGTACTAGCGGCAAATACGCAGTATTTT. This translates into CAWSVLAANTQYF.

This clone has just one count. The rearrangement joins TRBV20-1 to TRBJ2-3, with 7 bases that match TRBD2. Germline lookup yields CDR1 DFQATT and CDR2 SNEGSKA (reference sequence). CDR3 length: 11 amino acids. The ends lost 5 bases at V and 12 bases at J; junction bases unmatched: 8. The CDR3 protein is CSADRDYRQYF. CDR3 bases: TGCAGTGCTGACCGGGACTACCGCCAGTATTTT.

This clone was detected a few times. V gene TRBV2 combines with J gene TRBJ1-2; D remains unclear. CDR3 length equals 11 residues. With 6 bases removed from V and 7 bases from J, the gap between germline ends came to 9 bases. The germline V gene has CDR1 SNHLY and CDR2 FYNNEI. The CDR3 reads CASRLTVGYTF. DNA of the CDR3: TGTGCCAGCAGATTAACGGTTGGCTACACCTTC.

This chain joins TRBV7-2 and TRBJ1-1; D is unclear. CDR1 is SGHTA, CDR2 FQGNSA, per germline. With 2 bases removed from V and 1 base from J, the gap between germline ends came to 11 bases. The CDR3 extends over 15 amino acids. DNA of the CDR3: TGTGCCAGCAGCTTATCCGCCAACGGGAACACTGAAGCTTTCTTT. This gives the protein CASSLSANGNTEAFF.

The chain recombines TRBV28 with TRBJ1-1; D may be TRBD1 (5 bases). This CDR3 is 14 amino acids long. The V gene lost 7 bases and the J gene lost 5 bases, with 17 bases spanning the gap. From germline, CDR1 is MDHEN and CDR2 SYDVKM. CDR3 DNA: TGTGCCAGCAACTCAGGGTTTTCGGAAACTGAAGCTTTCTTT. Translation: CASNSGFSETEAFF.

The V and J genes are TRBV19 and TRBJ2-1, with 7 bases aligning to TRBD2. The J segment lost 6 bases and the V segment lost 10 bases, leaving 9 bases of the junction unmatched. The germline V gene encodes CDR1 LNHDA and CDR2 SQIVND (reference sequence). There are 13 residues in the CDR3. CDR3 in amino acids: CATRLGGGNEQFF. The CDR3 DNA follows: TGTGCCACTCGACTGGGCGGGGGCAATGAGCAGTTCTTC.

The chain has TRBV2 and TRBJ2-5, with 10 bases that match TRBD1. Germline-derived CDR1 and CDR2 are SNHLY and FYNNEI. CDR3 size: 18 residues. With 5 bases clipped from V and 5 bases from J, the junction kept 17 bases outside the gene matches. CDR3 residues: CASSSFMNRDRGSETQYF. In DNA, the CDR3 is TGTGCCAGCAGTTCCTTTATGAATCGGGACAGGGGATCGGAGACCCAGTACTTC.

The chain has TRBV6-6 and TRBJ1-5; D possibly corresponds to TRBD1 (5 bases). The V end lost 6 bases, the J end lost 2 bases, and 14 bases lay between the germline ends. Germline CDR1 reads MNHNY; CDR2 reads SVGAGI (reference sequence). This CDR3 comprises 15 residues. The CDR3 loop is CASRDPGTGNQPQHF. CDR3 sequence (DNA): TGTGCCAGCAGAGACCCAGGGACCGGCAATCAGCCCCAGCATTTT.

J is TRBJ2-7 and V is TRBV28; 9 positions agree with TRBD1. The CDR3 sequence is 14 residues long. The V segment lost 6 bases and the J segment 4 bases; nucleotides outside the gene matches: 7. Germline CDR1 and CDR2: MDHEN and SYDVKM. This chain's CDR3 is CASRPTGGGYEQYF. The CDR3 coding sequence is TGTGCCAGCAGACCGACAGGGGGGGGTTACGAGCAGTACTTC.

This clone is a singleton in its sample. The V call is TRBV6-5, the J call TRBJ2-7; D might be TRBD2 (7 bases). Trimming took off 6 bases at V and 9 bases at J, with 21 bases between the two ends. The CDR3 sequence is 14 residues long. From germline, CDR1 is MNHEY and CDR2 SVGAGI. CDR3 DNA: TGTGCCAGCAGAAGGGACAAGGGGGGGTTCGGGCAGTACTTC. Amino acids: CASRRDKGGFGQYF.

Only a few counts were recorded for this clone. The gene calls are TRBV30 and TRBJ2-7, with a weak D call TRBD1 (6 bases). V lost 8 bases to trimming and J lost 3 bases, with 11 bases between them. Germline V CDR1 and CDR2: GTSNPN, SVGIG (reference sequence). The CDR3 length is 11 residues. CDR3 in DNA: TGTGCCCTCGGACAGAACTACGAGCAGTACTTC. It codes for CALGQNYEQYF. Full variable domain (missing parts from reference TRBV30 and TRBJ2-7): SQTIHQWPATLVQPVGSPLSLECTVEGTSNPNLYWYRQAAGRGLQLLFYSVGIGQISSEVPQNLSASRPQDRQFILSSKKLLLSDSGFYLCALGQNYEQYFGPGTRLTVT.

The rearrangement uses TRBV7-8 and TRBJ2-2; D is possibly TRBD2 (5 bases). The CDR3 contains 14 residues. With 5 bases removed from V and 6 bases from J, the gap between germline ends came to 13 bases. The germline CDR1 and CDR2 sequences are SGHVS and FQNEAQ. The CDR3 nucleotides are TGTGCCAGCAGCCTATGGGCTAGCTCCGGGGAGCTGTTTTTT. Translation: CASSLWASSGELFF. Supplemented by reference TRBV7-8 and TRBJ2-2, the full variable domain reads GAGVSQSPRYKVAKRGQDVALRCDPISGHVSLFWYQQALGQGPEFLTYFQNEAQLDKSGLPSDRFFAERPEGSVSTLKIQRTQQEDSAVYLCASSLWASSGELFFGEGSRLTVL.

On this clone: The germline gene is not matched at one end of the junction; a read error may be the cause. This sequence joins TRBV27 and TRBJ1-6; no clear D gene. Germline-derived CDR1 and CDR2 are MNHEY and SMNVEV (reference sequence). The CDR3 loop spans 16 amino acids. CDR3 nucleotide sequence: TGTGCCAGCAGTGTATCACAGCCGGAAAATAATTCACCCCTCCACTTT. Protein sequence: CASSVSQPENNSPLHF.

The chain is built from TRBV5-1 and TRBJ2-1, with 8 bases matching TRBD1. The CDR3 totals 14 residues. CDR1 is SGHRS, CDR2 YFSETQ, per germline. V shed 4 bases and J 6 bases; nucleotides not matched to a gene: 6. CDR3: CASSPDRVRNEQFF. CDR3 DNA: TGCGCCAGCAGCCCGGACAGGGTTCGCAATGAGCAGTTCTTC. Together with reference TRBV5-1 and TRBJ2-1, the CDR3 gives the full variable domain: KAGVTQTPRYLIKTRGQQVTLSCSPISGHRSVSWYQQTPGQGLQFLFEYFSETQRNKGNFPGRFSGRQFSNSRSEMNVSTLELGDSALYLCASSPDRVRNEQFFGPGTRLTVL.

The chain is built from TRBV6-1 and TRBJ2-7; D assignment may be TRBD1 or TRBD2 (5 bases each). The CDR3 has 14 amino acids. The V gene's germline CDR1 is MNHNS and CDR2 SASEGT. Trimming shortened V by 9 bases and J by 2 bases, and 17 bases separated the two germline ends. The CDR3 loop reads CASQLQGDPYEQYF. CDR3 bases: TGTGCCAGTCAGCTGCAGGGAGACCCCTACGAGCAGTACTTC.